What follows are 26 T cell receptor beta chains derived from one specimen sequenced in a study of cytomegalovirus exposure and HLA in healthy donors. The primer mix had 60 Vbeta and 13 Jbeta primers. Assay used: immunoSEQ multiplex PCR; TCRdb lists only in-frame clones, some missing. This specimen shows around 100,000 clones; the ten leading clones hold 3% to 4%. Specimen: PBMCs. These receptors were taken from a woman aged 25 to 39 in good health and CMV-seronegative.

To note about this clone: The same CDR3 can be traced to other DNA sequences in this sample. The V gene is TRBV7-9, the J gene TRBJ2-7, with 12 bases identical to TRBD2. After removal of 1 base from V and 4 bases from J, the junction contained 2 bases not matched to a gene. This CDR3 is built from 15 residues. Per germline, CDR1 SEHNR and CDR2 FQNEAQ (reference sequence). The CDR3 nucleotides are TGTGCCAGCAGCTTAGTCGGGACTAGCGGGTACGAGCAGTACTTC. Translating it yields CASSLVGTSGYEQYF.

This rearrangement joins TRBV30 to TRBJ2-1, with D possibly being TRBD1 (5 bases). The CDR3 has 11 residues. The V gene lost 5 bases and the J gene lost 7 bases, with 9 bases spanning the gap. Germline loops: CDR1 GTSNPN, CDR2 SVGIG (reference sequence). For the CDR3, the DNA is TGTGCCTGGTGGTCAGGGAATGAGCAGTTCTTC. Amino acids: CAWWSGNEQFF.

To note about this clone: This sample also contains other DNA sequences that code for the same CDR3. The chain has TRBV29-1 and TRBJ1-1; D remains unclear. CDR1 and CDR2 (germline): SQVTM, ANQGSEA. V lost 2 bases and J lost 5, with 6 bases in between. This CDR3 spans 11 amino acids. DNA of the CDR3: TGCAGCGTTGAATCCGGGACTGAAGCTTTCTTT. It translates to CSVESGTEAFF.

The chain recombines TRBV12-1 with TRBJ1-1; whether TRBD1, the table's D call, matches the DNA was not checked. TRBV12-1 is noted as a pseudogene. The CDR3 length is 15 residues. The CDR3 nucleotides read TGTGCCAGCAGCTTTTCTCAGGGTCAGAACACTGAAGCTTTCTTT. Protein sequence: CASSFSQGQNTEAFF.

The chain joins TRBV19 to TRBJ1-1; 10 bases are shared with TRBD1. V lost 4 bases to trimming and J lost 4 bases; unmatched junction nucleotides: 9. The CDR3 is made up of 16 amino acids. Looked up from germline, CDR1 is LNHDA and CDR2 is SQIVND (reference sequence). The CDR3 is CASSKRQGALVTEAFF. CDR3 in DNA: TGTGCCAGTAGTAAAAGACAGGGGGCGTTGGTCACTGAAGCTTTCTTT.

V is TRBV28 and J is TRBJ2-7; 9 bases line up with TRBD1. The CDR3 covers 13 residues. CDR1 and CDR2 (germline): MDHEN, SYDVKM. J gave up 3 bases and V 5 bases, and 2 bases lay outside the gene matches. Here the CDR3 DNA reads TGTGCCAGCAGTCCGGGACAGGGCTACGAGCAGTACTTC. Its translation is CASSPGQGYEQYF.

The CDR3: CASSRTSGFPHEQYF. The CDR3, as DNA: TGTGCCAGCAGCAGGACTAGTGGATTCCCCCACGAGCAGTACTTC. The chain employs TRBV5-4 and TRBJ2-7; 7 bases agree with TRBD2. This CDR3 has 15 residues. J gave up 5 bases and V 4 bases, and 12 bases lay outside the gene matches. The germline V gene has CDR1 SGHNT and CDR2 YYREEE (reference sequence).

The chain couples TRBV6-5 to TRBJ1-6; TRBD1 might be the D (6 bases). V was shortened by 5 bases and J by 7 bases, with 12 bases between the two germline ends. Germline V lookup: CDR1 MNHEY, CDR2 SVGAGI. The CDR3 is made up of 14 amino acids. CDR3 nucleotide sequence: TGTGCCAGCAGTCGACAGGCATGGAATTCACCCCTCCACTTT. It encodes CASSRQAWNSPLHF.

The rearrangement joins TRBV5-6 to TRBJ2-7, with unresolved D. Per germline, CDR1 SGHDT and CDR2 YYEEEE. This CDR3 is built from 15 residues. V lost 0 bases, J lost 0 bases, and 10 bases lay in between. CDR3 protein: CASSLATQSSYEQYF. CDR3 DNA: TGTGCCAGCAGCTTGGCGACTCAGAGCTCCTACGAGCAGTACTTC. The entire variable domain, with the rest obtained from reference TRBV5-6 and TRBJ2-7, is as follows: DAGVTQSPTHLIKTRGQQVTLRCSPKSGHDTVSWYQQALGQGPQFIFQYYEEEERQRGNFPDRFSGHQFPNYSSELNVNALLLGDSALYLCASSLATQSSYEQYFGPGTRLTVT.

About this clone itself: The identical CDR3 is also encoded by other nucleotide sequences in the sample. The chain uses TRBV6-5 and TRBJ1-1, with D possibly being TRBD1 (6 bases). V lost 7 bases, J lost 1 base, and 13 bases lay in between. Germline CDR1 is MNHEY and CDR2 is SVGAGI. The CDR3 is 14 residues long. This CDR3 is CASTRDNANTEAFF. CDR3 sequence (DNA): TGTGCCAGCACCCGGGACAATGCGAACACTGAAGCTTTCTTT.

V gene TRBV27 combines with J gene TRBJ2-3; possible D gene TRBD1, 7 bases. V lost 5 bases to trimming and J lost 1 base, with 16 bases between them. The CDR3 spans 16 residues. The germline CDR1 and CDR2 sequences are MNHEY and SMNVEV (reference sequence). The CDR3 region is CASSQGVGRRTDTQYF. In DNA form, the CDR3 reads TGTGCCAGCAGTCAGGGGGTCGGGAGACGCACAGATACGCAGTATTTT.

This chain uses TRBV10-2 with TRBJ2-7; 13 positions match TRBD2. The V gene's germline CDR1 is WSHSY and CDR2 SAAADI. Unmatched junction bases numbered 7, after V lost 5 bases and J lost 3 bases. This CDR3 comprises 16 residues. In nucleotides, the CDR3 is TGCGCCAGCAGTTCGAGGGGACTAGCGGGGAACTACGAGCAGTACTTC. Encoded protein: CASSSRGLAGNYEQYF.

The gene calls are TRBV15 and TRBJ2-2; D is uncertain. The CDR3 length is 15 residues. Per germline, CDR1 LNHNV and CDR2 YYDKDF (reference sequence). The germline V and J ends were trimmed by 9 bases and 0 bases, with 14 bases remaining between them. The CDR3 reads CATVSTYANTGELFF. The CDR3 DNA reads as TGTGCCACGGTCAGTACATACGCGAACACCGGGGAGCTGTTTTTT.

The chain combines TRBV6-6 with TRBJ1-2, with 8 bases identical to TRBD1. CDR1 is MNHNY and CDR2 is SVGAGI in the germline V gene (reference sequence). This CDR3 is 14 amino acids long. The trim removed 0 bases at V and 8 bases at J, leaving 5 bases unmatched. CDR3 sequence: CASSYSTGAGGYTF. CDR3 bases: TGTGCCAGCAGTTACTCGACAGGGGCAGGCGGCTACACCTTC.

J is TRBJ1-2 and V is TRBV7-2; 9 positions match TRBD1. This CDR3 is 15 amino acids long. J lost 4 bases, V lost 4 bases, and 7 bases had no gene match. Per germline, CDR1 SGHTA and CDR2 FQGNSA. CDR3: CASSSGGQGVYGYTF. The CDR3 bases are TGTGCCAGCAGCTCGGGGGGACAGGGAGTCTATGGCTACACCTTC.

This chain connects TRBV27 to TRBJ1-5; no firm D call. Per germline, CDR1 MNHEY and CDR2 SMNVEV (reference sequence). V was trimmed by 4 bases and J by 7 bases, leaving 11 bases between them. The CDR3 is 13 residues long. CDR3 amino acids: CASSSGLRQPQHF. CDR3 sequence (DNA): TGTGCCAGCAGTTCGGGGTTGCGGCAGCCCCAGCATTTT.

Of note for this clone: At one boundary the junction diverges from the germline segment, which might be a read error. V gene TRBV6-6 combines with J gene TRBJ1-1; 9 bases are shared with TRBD1. CDR3 length: 16 amino acids. Germline V lookup: CDR1 MNHNY, CDR2 SVGAGI (reference sequence). The CDR3 nucleotides read TGTGCCAACAGTTTAATTCCGGGACAGGGGAACACTGAAGCTTTCTTT. Translated, it gives CANSLIPGQGNTEAFF.

The rearrangement links TRBV5-1 to TRBJ1-2, with D perhaps matching TRBD1 (5 bases). This CDR3 has 14 residues. CDR1 is SGHRS and CDR2 is YFSETQ in the germline V gene. V lost 0 bases to trimming and J lost 6 bases, with 12 bases between them. The CDR3 sequence: CASSLGGDVNGYTF. Here the CDR3 DNA reads TGCGCCAGCAGCTTGGGGGGGGACGTGAATGGCTACACCTTC. Complete variable domain (other parts from reference TRBV5-1 and TRBJ1-2): KAGVTQTPRYLIKTRGQQVTLSCSPISGHRSVSWYQQTPGQGLQFLFEYFSETQRNKGNFPGRFSGRQFSNSRSEMNVSTLELGDSALYLCASSLGGDVNGYTFGSGTRLTVV.

The V and J genes are TRBV29-1 and TRBJ1-4; 9 bases align to TRBD1. V lost 4 bases, J lost 6 bases, and 3 bases stayed unmatched. The germline V gene encodes CDR1 SQVTM and CDR2 ANQGSEA. This CDR3 contains 13 residues. CDR3 in amino acids: CSVGQGGYEKLFF. The CDR3 DNA follows: TGCAGCGTTGGACAGGGGGGCTATGAAAAACTGTTTTTT.

This chain links TRBV28 with TRBJ2-3; tentatively, D is TRBD2 (7 bases). CDR3 length equals 14 residues. Germline V gene sequence: CDR1 MDHEN, CDR2 SYDVKM. The V end lost 5 bases, the J end lost 8 bases, and 17 bases lay between the germline ends. CDR3 nucleotide sequence: TGTGCCAGCAGTCAAGGGGGGGAGGGGGGTACGCAGTATTTT. This sequence encodes CASSQGGEGGTQYF.

This chain connects TRBV7-9 to TRBJ1-3; 7 bases agree with TRBD1. The germline V gene has CDR1 SEHNR and CDR2 FQNEAQ (reference sequence). Trimming took 5 bases from V and 0 from J; bases not matched to a gene: 4. CDR3 length: 15 amino acids. CDR3 region: CASSVPGGSGNTIYF. The CDR3 DNA reads as TGTGCCAGCAGCGTACCAGGGGGCTCTGGAAACACCATATATTTT.

The chain employs TRBV27 and TRBJ1-2, with 8 bases that match TRBD1. CDR1 and CDR2 from the germline V gene are MNHEY and SMNVEV (reference sequence). Trimming cost V 5 bases and J 8 bases; bases outside gene matches: 4. This CDR3 is built from 12 residues. Here the CDR3 reads CASSPGGLGYTF. CDR3 coding DNA: TGTGCCAGCAGTCCAGGGGGCCTCGGCTACACCTTC.

The chain employs TRBV28 and TRBJ2-7, with a weak D call TRBD1 (6 bases). The V end lost 2 bases, the J end lost 2 bases, and 10 bases lay between the germline ends. This CDR3 spans 14 amino acids. CDR1 is MDHEN, CDR2 SYDVKM, per germline. The CDR3 is CASSLRGQAYEQYF. The CDR3 DNA reads TGTGCCAGCAGTTTAAGGGGACAAGCCTACGAGCAGTACTTC.

The rearrangement uses TRBV28 and TRBJ2-1; 13 nucleotides agree with TRBD2. Trimming at V came to 3 bases and at J to 3 bases, leaving 14 bases not matched to a gene. CDR1 is MDHEN and CDR2 is SYDVKM in the germline V gene. CDR3 size: 20 residues. CDR3: CASSFRTSGSRKVGYNEQFF. CDR3 nucleotide sequence: TGTGCCAGCAGTTTCAGGACTAGCGGGAGCCGAAAGGTAGGCTACAATGAGCAGTTCTTC.

The chain joins TRBV5-1 to TRBJ2-4, with a possible D match to TRBD1 (6 bases). Germline V CDR1 and CDR2: SGHRS, YFSETQ. This CDR3 comprises 15 residues. The V end lost 0 bases, the J end lost 8 bases, and 15 bases lay between the germline ends. This chain's CDR3 is CASSLEDRHTDIQYF. CDR3 DNA: TGCGCCAGCAGCTTGGAGGACAGACACACGGACATTCAGTACTTC. The entire variable domain, with the rest obtained from reference TRBV5-1 and TRBJ2-4, is as follows: KAGVTQTPRYLIKTRGQQVTLSCSPISGHRSVSWYQQTPGQGLQFLFEYFSETQRNKGNFPGRFSGRQFSNSRSEMNVSTLELGDSALYLCASSLEDRHTDIQYFGAGTRLSVL.

The CDR3 sequence: CASSYGQGFYEQFF. Here the CDR3 DNA reads TGCGCCAGCAGCTACGGACAGGGGTTTTATGAGCAGTTCTTC. The genes are TRBV5-1 and TRBJ2-1; 9 bases align to TRBD1. The CDR3 is made up of 14 amino acids. Germline CDR1 reads SGHRS; CDR2 reads YFSETQ. V lost 3 bases to trimming and J lost 8 bases; unmatched junction nucleotides: 6.